These T cell receptor beta chains were read from a single sample in a study of long-term antiretroviral therapy in people with HIV. The table came from immunoSEQ multiplex PCR; TCRdb's copy has only in-frame clones and leaves some out. The data hold about 22,000 clones, with roughly 84% observed a single time. The sample consisted of unsorted PBMCs, taken 0.6 years after starting antiretroviral therapy. The receptors were sampled from a man aged 60 to 69 with HIV. Each CDR3 is given with its conserved first and last residue.

j_call | v_call | cdr3_aa
TRBJ2-3 | TRBV19 | CASRVGLGLDTQYF
TRBJ1-2 | TRBV5-1 | CASSVDRAGGYTF
TRBJ2-1 | TRBV11-2 | CASSAYTSGDNEQFF
TRBJ1-2 | TRBV27 | CASSFYGQGDYGYTF
TRBJ2-2 | TRBV11-2 | CASRRTSGRRRTGELFF
TRBJ1-2 | TRBV5-4 | CASSLGQGEQDGYTF
TRBJ2-6 | TRBV19 | CASSQGPGGANVLTF
TRBJ1-3 | TRBV2 | CASSAQAANSGNTIYF
TRBJ1-1 | TRBV2 | CASRPGQSRTFLNTEAFF
TRBJ1-2 | TRBV11-1 | CASSLGQGVYGYTF
TRBJ2-7 | TRBV28 | CASSLPGGPSYEQYF
TRBJ2-2 | TRBV9 | CASSVAPGPRSGELFF
TRBJ1-2 | TRBV6-5 | CASSYAGTGNYGYTF
TRBJ1-6 | TRBV7-9 | CASSLEGGRYSPLHF
TRBJ2-1 | TRBV10-1 | CASSEATGISYNEQFF
TRBJ2-7 | TRBV2 | CASSEGAGVSYEQYF
TRBJ1-4 | TRBV5-4 | CASSQRQGANEKLFF
TRBJ2-1 | TRBV6-5 | CASSYGIGGWNEQFF
TRBJ1-3 | TRBV6-6 | CASSIPQGAQGNTIYF
TRBJ2-2 | TRBV30 | CAWQGAGNTGELFF
TRBJ1-4 | TRBV25-1 | CASSVWGLSNEKLFF
TRBJ2-7 | TRBV18 | CASSPPSSGGAVQYF
TRBJ1-2 | TRBV19 | CASSTEQGRGYTF
TRBJ2-1 | TRBV7-2 | CASSHGLAGFNEQFF